A single sample gave rise to the 5 T cell receptor beta chains below, sequenced in a study of T cells in Graves' hyperthyroidism and ophthalmopathy. RNA transcripts yielded amplified TCR beta CDR3 regions. The HTBI set primed first-round TCR CDR3 RT-PCR. TCRdb independently ran MiXCR on the multiplex PCR reads; one entry per CDR3 protein. The table has about 360,000 distinct CDR3 sequences, around 14% seen once; the top ten hold around a tenth. Sequenced material: blood. The receptors come from a woman aged 18 to 35 with Graves' hyperthyroidism.

This clonotype was seen repeatedly, ten times or more. J is TRBJ1-1 and V is TRBV7-9; 8 bases agree with TRBD1. Germline CDR1 is SEHNR and CDR2 is FQNEAQ (reference sequence). The ends lost 2 bases at V and 8 bases at J; junction bases unmatched: 4. This CDR3 contains 13 residues. The CDR3 coding sequence is TGTGCCAGCAGCTTACAGGGGGCGCGGGAAGCTTTCTTT. It is translated as CASSLQGAREAFF.

This clonotype occurred many times. The chain carries TRBV2 and TRBJ1-2; D gene unclear. V shed 7 bases and J shed 8 bases, with 17 bases lying between them. The CDR3 extends over 13 amino acids. Germline CDR1 reads SNHLY; CDR2 reads FYNNEI. CDR3 nucleotides: TGTGCCAGCAAGGAGAACCTCACTGGCGGCTACACCTTC. Translating gives CASKENLTGGYTF. Using reference TRBV2 and TRBJ1-2 for the parts outside the CDR3, the full variable domain is EPEVTQTPSHQVTQMGQEVILRCVPISNHLYFYWYRQILGQKVEFLVSFYNNEISEKSEIFDDQFSVERPDGSNFTLKIRSTKLEDSAMYFCASKENLTGGYTFGSGTRLTVV.

CDR3 loop: CASSLPGQGVGYTF. The DNA for the CDR3 is TGTGCCAGCAGTTTACCGGGACAGGGGGTAGGCTACACCTTC. V usage is TRBV27 and J usage is TRBJ1-2; 11 nucleotides agree with TRBD1. V was clipped by 2 bases and J by 8 bases; unmatched bases: 4. Germline V gene sequence: CDR1 MNHEY, CDR2 SMNVEV (reference sequence). There are 14 residues in the CDR3.

At least ten counts were recorded for this clonotype. J is TRBJ1-1 and V is TRBV29-1; D gene unclear. V lost 6 bases and J lost 4, with 15 bases in between. CDR1 is SQVTM, CDR2 ANQGSEA, per germline. The CDR3 runs to 13 residues. Here the CDR3 reads CSVLREGRTEAFF. The CDR3 DNA follows: TGCAGCGTCCTGCGGGAGGGTCGCACTGAAGCTTTCTTT.

This clonotype was seen many times. J is TRBJ1-1 and V is TRBV7-9; perhaps TRBD1 as D (5 bases). This CDR3 is built from 14 residues. Trimming removed 4 bases from V and 6 bases from J, with 15 bases in between. Germline assignment: CDR1 SEHNR and CDR2 FQNEAQ (reference sequence). DNA for the CDR3: TGTGCCAGCAGCTCTGAGTGGGGCTCGGCTGAAGCTTTCTTT. It yields the protein CASSSEWGSAEAFF.